This entry features one TCR beta chain sequence. CDR1 is SGHVS, CDR2 FQNEAQ, per germline. The CDR3 is 13 amino acids. Trimming took 5 bases from V and 10 from J; bases not matched to a gene: 11. These data come from a study of blood T cell repertoires in COVID-19. TCRdb keeps only in-frame clones here, not all; method: immunoSEQ multiplex PCR. In the table there are around 100,000 clones, 70% to 90% of which are singletons. The rearrangement links TRBV7-8 to TRBJ2-7; TRBD1 matches 7 bases. The source of this sequence is a man aged 40-49 years with acute or convalescent COVID-19. The sequenced sample consisted of peripheral blood. The CDR3 protein is CASSGRTGLNQYF. CDR3 coding DNA: TGTGCCAGCAGCGGACGGACAGGACTTAACCAGTACTTC. Variable domain in full (rest from reference TRBV7-8 and TRBJ2-7): GAGVSQSPRYKVAKRGQDVALRCDPISGHVSLFWYQQALGQGPEFLTYFQNEAQLDKSGLPSDRFFAERPEGSVSTLKIQRTQQEDSAVYLCASSGRTGLNQYFGPGTRLTVT.